The 23 T cell receptor beta chains reported below all come from one sample, sequenced in a study of T cells after yellow fever vaccination. A single record per CDR3 protein comes from TCRdb applying MiXCR to the 5' RACE reads. The sample has hundreds of thousands of distinct CDR3 sequences, around a tenth seen once. The source material was PBMCs, sampled on the day of the first yellow fever vaccination. The receptor source for this set is a man between 18 and 29 years old who received the YFV17D yellow fever vaccine.

This clonotype has more than one count but fewer than ten. The CDR3 coding sequence is TGTGCCAGCAGCGAACGGGACCCCCTCAATGAGCAGTTCTTC. Amino acids: CASSERDPLNEQFF. This chain connects TRBV2 to TRBJ2-1; either TRBD1 or TRBD2 may fit D (5 bases each). Trimming took 6 bases from V and 6 from J, leaving 15 bases between them. There are 14 residues in the CDR3. CDR1 is SNHLY and CDR2 is FYNNEI in the germline V gene.

V and J are TRBV5-1 and TRBJ1-4; no firm D call. Germline CDR1 is SGHRS and CDR2 is YFSETQ. Trimming pared 1 base from V and 8 bases from J, leaving 15 bases between. This CDR3 spans 15 amino acids. The chain's CDR3 is CASSLNLAGGEKLFF. The DNA of the CDR3 is TGCGCCAGCAGCTTGAACCTGGCAGGTGGCGAAAAACTGTTTTTT.

This clonotype turned up a few times. In DNA, the CDR3 is TGTGCCAGCAGTTTACAGCGGGGGGGCACAGATACGCAGTATTTT. It translates to CASSLQRGGTDTQYF. The chain uses TRBV27 and TRBJ2-3, with 9 bases that match TRBD2. Germline V CDR1 and CDR2: MNHEY, SMNVEV (reference sequence). The CDR3 sequence is 15 residues long. With V trimmed by 2 bases and J by 1 base, 1 base remained unmatched.

This clonotype was seen a few times. This chain uses TRBV5-1 with TRBJ2-1; D perhaps matches TRBD2 (6 bases). CDR1 is SGHRS, CDR2 YFSETQ, per germline. The V gene lost 4 bases and the J gene lost 5 bases, with 10 bases spanning the gap. The CDR3 runs 13 residues. CDR3 sequence (DNA): TGCGCCAGCAGCCCGGGAGTTAACAATGAGCAGTTCTTC. This encodes CASSPGVNNEQFF.

This clonotype was observed a few times. The rearrangement uses TRBV12-3 or TRBV12-4 and TRBJ1-5; 7 nucleotides agree with TRBD1. V was clipped by 6 bases and J by 5 bases; unmatched bases: 4. The length of the CDR3 is 13 residues. Written as DNA, the CDR3 is TGTGCCAGCAGCCAGGGGGGCCATCAGCCCCAGCATTTT. Translated: CASSQGGHQPQHF.

In DNA, the CDR3 is TGTGCCAGCAGTCAACAGGGTATGGGCACTGAAGCTTTCTTT. Residues: CASSQQGMGTEAFF. The rearrangement links TRBV2 to TRBJ1-1, with D perhaps TRBD1 (6 bases). The germline CDR1 and CDR2 sequences are SNHLY and FYNNEI. Trimming pared 5 bases from V and 4 bases from J, leaving 14 bases between. The CDR3 sequence is 14 residues long.

The J gene is TRBJ1-2, the V gene TRBV20-1; D is unclear. This CDR3 has 14 amino acids. CDR1 is DFQATT and CDR2 is SNEGSKA in the germline V gene (reference sequence). V lost 3 bases and J 7 bases, leaving 18 bases between the germline ends. CDR3 region: CSASVSGRDSGYTF. In DNA, the CDR3 is TGCAGTGCTAGTGTCTCGGGGAGGGATTCTGGCTACACCTTC.

This clonotype was recorded many times. This rearrangement joins TRBV5-1 to TRBJ2-5; D uncertain. The germline CDR1 and CDR2 sequences are SGHRS and YFSETQ. This CDR3 comprises 15 residues. Trimming removed 2 bases from V and 4 bases from J, with 15 bases in between. This CDR3 reads CASSFGLAGLETQYF. The CDR3 coding sequence is TGCGCCAGCAGCTTTGGTCTTGCAGGTTTAGAGACCCAGTACTTC.

This clonotype was counted ten times or more. This chain links TRBV20-1 with TRBJ2-7, with 7 bases that match TRBD1. V was pared by 2 bases and J by 5 bases, with 9 bases of the junction left unmatched. Germline V gene sequence: CDR1 DFQATT, CDR2 SNEGSKA (reference sequence). This CDR3 spans 14 amino acids. CDR3 DNA: TGCAGTGCTAGATGGGCAGGGGGTGTCAACGAGCAGTACGTC. This sequence encodes CSARWAGGVNEQYV.

This chain joins TRBV9 and TRBJ2-3; perhaps D is TRBD1 or TRBD2 (5 bases each). CDR1 and CDR2 (germline): SGDLS, YYNGEE. The CDR3 contains 14 residues. V gave up 3 bases and J gave up 2 bases, with 10 bases separating them. CDR3 region: CASSDGTVTDTQYF. DNA for the CDR3: TGTGCCAGCAGCGACGGGACGGTCACAGATACGCAGTATTTT. Complete variable domain (other parts from reference TRBV9 and TRBJ2-3): DSGVTQTPKHLITATGQRVTLRCSPRSGDLSVYWYQQSLDQGLQFLIQYYNGEERAKGNILERFSAQQFPDLHSELNLSSLELGDSALYFCASSDGTVTDTQYFGPGTRLTVL.

This clonotype showed up just a few times. The V call is TRBV20-1, the J call TRBJ2-1; a weak D match, TRBD2 (6 bases). CDR3 length: 13 residues. Trimming left V 1 base short and J 6 bases short, with 10 bases between. Germline CDR1 DFQATT, CDR2 SNEGSKA (reference sequence). In DNA, the CDR3 is TGCAGTGCTAGAGGGGCTAGCGTCAATGAGCAGTTCTTC. It yields the protein CSARGASVNEQFF.

V usage is TRBV27 and J usage is TRBJ2-5; the D call may be TRBD1 or TRBD2 (5 bases each). Per the germline V gene, CDR1 is MNHEY and CDR2 is SMNVEV (reference sequence). This CDR3 has 17 amino acids. V dropped 6 bases and J dropped 5 bases, with 25 bases sitting between them. CDR3 amino acids: CASSPYRDAFLRETQYF. As DNA, the CDR3 is TGTGCCAGCAGCCCCTACCGGGACGCTTTCCTTAGGGAGACCCAGTACTTC.

The chain combines TRBV5-4 with TRBJ1-1; unclear D gene. Germline V gene data show CDR1 as SGHNT and CDR2 as YYREEE (reference sequence). Trimming pared 2 bases from V and 1 base from J, leaving 6 bases between. The CDR3 is 13 amino acids. The CDR3 DNA is TGTGCCAGCAGCTTTTTAACGAACACTGAAGCTTTCTTT. It codes for CASSFLTNTEAFF.

This clonotype was detected many times. The chain combines TRBV12-3 or TRBV12-4 with TRBJ1-5; no clear D. The V and J ends lost 3 bases and 3 bases respectively, with 12 bases between them. CDR3 length: 15 amino acids. The CDR3 nucleotides are TGTGCCAGCAGTTTTAAGAGATTGCCCAATCAGCCCCAGCATTTT. This encodes CASSFKRLPNQPQHF.

The genes are TRBV5-1 and TRBJ2-5; D is uncertain. From germline, CDR1 is SGHRS and CDR2 YFSETQ. Trimming pared 0 bases from V and 8 bases from J, leaving 11 bases between. The length of the CDR3 is 13 residues. CDR3 in DNA: TGCGCCAGCAGCTTGGACCGCTTAGTTACCCAGTACTTC. Amino acid sequence: CASSLDRLVTQYF.

The rearrangement links TRBV27 to TRBJ2-1; weak D call: TRBD1 (6 bases). This CDR3 comprises 13 residues. V dropped 6 bases and J dropped 6 bases, with 12 bases sitting between them. CDR1 and CDR2 from the germline V gene are MNHEY and SMNVEV (reference sequence). The CDR3 bases are TGTGCCAGCAGGGGAACAGGGCTCAATGAGCAGTTCTTC. The encoded protein is CASRGTGLNEQFF.

The J gene is TRBJ1-2, the V gene TRBV19; TRBD1 matches at 8 bases. Germline trimming cut 4 bases from V and 8 bases from J; bases unmatched to any gene: 15. Per the germline V gene, CDR1 is LNHDA and CDR2 is SQIVND (reference sequence). There are 16 residues in the CDR3. CDR3 protein: CASSNRTGSRLKGYTF. The CDR3 nucleotides are TGTGCCAGTAGTAACCGGACAGGGTCGAGGTTGAAGGGCTACACCTTC.

This clonotype was picked up many times. The chain has TRBV20-1 and TRBJ1-4, with 7 bases aligning to TRBD1. V was clipped by 3 bases and J by 7 bases; unmatched bases: 8. The CDR3 extends over 14 amino acids. Germline V gives CDR1 DFQATT, CDR2 SNEGSKA (reference sequence). The CDR3 here is CSASEGALGEKLFF. CDR3 sequence (DNA): TGCAGTGCTAGTGAGGGGGCTCTGGGTGAAAAACTGTTTTTT.

This clonotype has more than one count but fewer than ten. This chain links TRBV29-1 with TRBJ2-4, with a tentative D call TRBD2 (6 bases). CDR3 length: 17 residues. Deletions cut 7 bases from V and 0 bases from J, with 22 bases between. CDR1 and CDR2 (germline): SQVTM, ANQGSEA. The CDR3, as DNA: TGCAGCGCCCTGGGGGGTGGAGGGTACTTAGCCAAAAACATTCAGTACTTC. Amino acids: CSALGGGGYLAKNIQYF.

The CDR3 bases are TGTGCCAGCAGTTCCGGGACAGGGGGTCTCTACGAGCAGTACTTC. Translated, it gives CASSSGTGGLYEQYF. V and J are TRBV12-3 or TRBV12-4 and TRBJ2-7; TRBD1 matches 11 bases. This CDR3 contains 15 residues. J was trimmed by 3 bases and V by 4 bases; bases with no gene match: 5.

This clonotype has ten or more counts. The chain is built from TRBV5-6 and TRBJ2-3; D is tentatively TRBD1 or TRBD2 (6 bases each). Germline V lookup: CDR1 SGHDT, CDR2 YYEEEE. The CDR3 consists of 15 residues. Deletions cut 7 bases from V and 2 bases from J, with 17 bases between. CDR3 sequence reads: CASGLQGLLTDTQYF. DNA for the CDR3: TGTGCCAGCGGACTACAGGGATTACTCACAGATACGCAGTATTTT.

This clonotype was counted a few times. The genes are TRBV12-3 or TRBV12-4 and TRBJ1-1; no reliable D call. V was shortened by 5 bases and J by 2 bases, with 15 bases between the two germline ends. This CDR3 spans 15 amino acids. CDR3 nucleotide sequence: TGTGCCAGCAGTCGCCCCGCAACCCAAAACACTGAAGCTTTCTTT. As protein: CASSRPATQNTEAFF.

This clonotype was recorded a few times. The chain joins TRBV7-6 to TRBJ2-7, with D perhaps being TRBD1 or TRBD2 (5 bases each). The CDR3 consists of 14 residues. The V end was cut by 5 bases, the J end by 6 bases, with 17 bases between. Germline V gives CDR1 SGHVS, CDR2 FNYEAQ. The CDR3 coding sequence is TGTGCCAGCAGCGTATCCGGGACCCCCGCCGAGCAGTACTTC. It is translated as CASSVSGTPAEQYF.